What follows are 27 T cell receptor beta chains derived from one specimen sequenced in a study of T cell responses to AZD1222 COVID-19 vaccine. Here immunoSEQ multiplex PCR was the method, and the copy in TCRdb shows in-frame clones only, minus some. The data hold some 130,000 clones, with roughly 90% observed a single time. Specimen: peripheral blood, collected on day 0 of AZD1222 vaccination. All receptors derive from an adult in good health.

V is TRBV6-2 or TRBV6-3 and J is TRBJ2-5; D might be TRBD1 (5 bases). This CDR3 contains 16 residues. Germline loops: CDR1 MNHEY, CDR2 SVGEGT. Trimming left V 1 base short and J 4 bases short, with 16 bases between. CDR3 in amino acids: CASSYWQGGVRETQYF. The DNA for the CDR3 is TGTGCCAGCAGTTACTGGCAGGGTGGGGTTAGAGAGACCCAGTACTTC.

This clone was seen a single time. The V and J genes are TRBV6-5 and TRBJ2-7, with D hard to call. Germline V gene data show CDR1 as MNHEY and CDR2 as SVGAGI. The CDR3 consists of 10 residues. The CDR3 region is CMTSSYEQYF. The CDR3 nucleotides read TGTATGACCAGCTCCTACGAGCAGTACTTC.

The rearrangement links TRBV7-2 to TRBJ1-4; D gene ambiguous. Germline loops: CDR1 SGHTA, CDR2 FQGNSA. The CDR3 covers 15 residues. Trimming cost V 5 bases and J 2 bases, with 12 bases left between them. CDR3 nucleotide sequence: TGTGCCAGCAGCCGTTACGCGCAGACTAATGAAAAACTGTTTTTT. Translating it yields CASSRYAQTNEKLFF.

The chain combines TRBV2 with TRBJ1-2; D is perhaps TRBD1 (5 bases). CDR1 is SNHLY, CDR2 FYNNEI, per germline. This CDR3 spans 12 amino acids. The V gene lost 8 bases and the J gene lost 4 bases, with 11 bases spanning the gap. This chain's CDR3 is CASHGQGYGYTF. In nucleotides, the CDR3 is TGTGCCAGCCACGGGCAGGGCTATGGCTACACCTTC.

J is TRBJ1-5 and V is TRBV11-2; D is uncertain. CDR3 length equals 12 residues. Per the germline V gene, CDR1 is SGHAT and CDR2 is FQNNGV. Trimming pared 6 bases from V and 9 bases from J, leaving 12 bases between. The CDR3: CASRPDSGPQHF. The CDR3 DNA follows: TGTGCCAGCAGACCTGATTCTGGGCCCCAGCATTTT.

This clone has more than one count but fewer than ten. This CDR3 reads CASLPFDRFAYNEQFF. CDR3 DNA: TGTGCCAGCCTTCCATTTGACCGTTTTGCCTACAATGAGCAGTTCTTC. The chain uses TRBV28 and TRBJ2-1, with D hard to call. CDR1 MDHEN and CDR2 SYDVKM come from the germline V gene. This CDR3 contains 16 residues. V was clipped by 8 bases and J by 2 bases, with 19 bases between them.

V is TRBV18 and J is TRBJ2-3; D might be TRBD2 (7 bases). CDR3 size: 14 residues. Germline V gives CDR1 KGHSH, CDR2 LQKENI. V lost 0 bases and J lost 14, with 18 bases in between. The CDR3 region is CASSPPSMGGAPYF. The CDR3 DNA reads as TGTGCCAGCTCACCACCGTCTATGGGGGGGGCCCCGTATTTT. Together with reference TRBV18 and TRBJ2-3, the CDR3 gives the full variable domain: NAGVMQNPRHLVRRRGQEARLRCSPMKGHSHVYWYRQLPEEGLKFMVYLQKENIIDESGMPKERFSAEFPKEGPSILRIQQVVRGDSAAYFCASSPPSMGGAPYFGPGTRLTVL.

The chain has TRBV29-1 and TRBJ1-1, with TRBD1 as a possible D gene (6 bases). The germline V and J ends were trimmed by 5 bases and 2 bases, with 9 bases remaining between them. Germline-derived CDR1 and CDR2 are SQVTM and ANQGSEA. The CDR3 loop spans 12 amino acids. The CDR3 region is CSVKDSNTEAFF. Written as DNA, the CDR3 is TGCAGCGTTAAGGACAGCAACACTGAAGCTTTCTTT.

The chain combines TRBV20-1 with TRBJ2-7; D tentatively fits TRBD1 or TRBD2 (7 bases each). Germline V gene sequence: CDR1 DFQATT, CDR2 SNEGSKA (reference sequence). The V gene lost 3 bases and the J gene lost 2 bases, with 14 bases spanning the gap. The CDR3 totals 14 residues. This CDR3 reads CSASHPGGAYEQYF. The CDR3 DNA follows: TGCAGTGCTAGTCACCCAGGGGGGGCCTACGAGCAGTACTTC.

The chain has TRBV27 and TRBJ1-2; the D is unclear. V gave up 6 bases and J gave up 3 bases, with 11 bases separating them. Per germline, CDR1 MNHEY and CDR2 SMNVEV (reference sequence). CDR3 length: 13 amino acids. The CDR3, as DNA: TGTGCCAGCAGCACCAGTCCCGACTATGGCTACACCTTC. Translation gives CASSTSPDYGYTF.

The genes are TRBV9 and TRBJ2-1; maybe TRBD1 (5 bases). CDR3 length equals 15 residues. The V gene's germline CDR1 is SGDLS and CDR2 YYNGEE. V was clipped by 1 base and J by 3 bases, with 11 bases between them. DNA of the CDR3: TGTGCCAGCAGCGTAACGTGGGGCGGCTACAATGAGCAGTTCTTC. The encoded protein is CASSVTWGGYNEQFF.

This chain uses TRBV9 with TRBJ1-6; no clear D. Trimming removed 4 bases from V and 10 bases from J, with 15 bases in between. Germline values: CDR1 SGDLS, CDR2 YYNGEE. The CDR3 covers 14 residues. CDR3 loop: CASSPRSMGSPLHF. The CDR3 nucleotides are TGTGCCAGCAGCCCCCGCTCCATGGGCTCACCCCTCCACTTT.

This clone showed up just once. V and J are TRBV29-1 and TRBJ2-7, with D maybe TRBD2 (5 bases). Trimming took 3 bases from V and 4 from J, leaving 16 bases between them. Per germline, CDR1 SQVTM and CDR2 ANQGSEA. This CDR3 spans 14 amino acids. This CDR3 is CSVDGLTDGYEQYF. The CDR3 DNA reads TGCAGCGTTGATGGACTCACCGATGGATACGAGCAGTACTTC.

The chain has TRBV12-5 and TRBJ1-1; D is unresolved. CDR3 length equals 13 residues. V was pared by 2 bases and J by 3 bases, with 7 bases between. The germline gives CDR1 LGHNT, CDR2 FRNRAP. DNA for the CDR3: TGTGCTAGTGGTTTGCCAGAGTACACTGAAGCTTTCTTT. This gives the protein CASGLPEYTEAFF.

Here the CDR3 DNA reads TGTGCCAGCAGTTACTTCGGTCGGCAGGGGAGGATGAACACTGAAGCTTTCTTT. Its protein product is CASSYFGRQGRMNTEAFF. The chain has TRBV6-2 or TRBV6-3 and TRBJ1-1; maybe TRBD1 (6 bases). The CDR3 totals 18 residues. V gave up 1 base and J gave up 0 bases, with 18 bases separating them. From germline, CDR1 is MNHEY and CDR2 SVGEGT.

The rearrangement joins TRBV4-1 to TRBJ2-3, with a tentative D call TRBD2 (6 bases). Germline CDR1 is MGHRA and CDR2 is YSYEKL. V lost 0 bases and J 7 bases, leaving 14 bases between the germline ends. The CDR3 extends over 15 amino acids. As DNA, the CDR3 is TGCGCCAGCAGCCAAGATCCCGCTAGCGCCTATACGCAGTATTTT. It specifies CASSQDPASAYTQYF.

The CDR3 loop reads CASSLANGVDGYTF. Here the CDR3 DNA reads TGTGCCAGCAGCTTAGCGAATGGGGTGGATGGCTACACCTTC. The rearrangement uses TRBV7-8 and TRBJ1-2; D unclear. The CDR3 has 14 amino acids. V dropped 0 bases and J dropped 6 bases, with 11 bases sitting between them. The germline CDR1 and CDR2 sequences are SGHVS and FQNEAQ.

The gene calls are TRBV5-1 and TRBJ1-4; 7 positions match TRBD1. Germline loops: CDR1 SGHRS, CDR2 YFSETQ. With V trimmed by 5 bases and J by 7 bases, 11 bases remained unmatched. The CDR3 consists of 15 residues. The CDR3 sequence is CASSRDSPYGEKLFF. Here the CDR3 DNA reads TGCGCCAGCAGTAGGGACAGCCCTTATGGTGAAAAACTGTTTTTT.

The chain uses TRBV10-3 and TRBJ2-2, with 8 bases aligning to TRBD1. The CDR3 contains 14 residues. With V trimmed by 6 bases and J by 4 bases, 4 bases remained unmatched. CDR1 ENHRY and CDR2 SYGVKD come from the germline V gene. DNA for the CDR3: TGTGCCATCAGGGGACAGGCTAGCACCGGGGAGCTGTTTTTT. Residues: CAIRGQASTGELFF.

In DNA form, the CDR3 reads TGTGCCAGCAGTTTAGGAGGGAGGAGTGAGCAGTTCTTC. As protein: CASSLGGRSEQFF. The V call is TRBV28, the J call TRBJ2-1, with D perhaps TRBD2 (6 bases). Germline lookup yields CDR1 MDHEN and CDR2 SYDVKM. Trimming shortened V by 2 bases and J by 9 bases, and 11 bases separated the two germline ends. The CDR3 contains 13 residues.

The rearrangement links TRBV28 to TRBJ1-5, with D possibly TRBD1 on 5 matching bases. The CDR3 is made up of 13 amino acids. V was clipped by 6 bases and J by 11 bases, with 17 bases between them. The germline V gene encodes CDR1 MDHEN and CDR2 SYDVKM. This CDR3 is CASRGPSLLSQHF. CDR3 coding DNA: TGTGCCAGCAGGGGGCCCAGTCTGTTATCCCAGCATTTT.

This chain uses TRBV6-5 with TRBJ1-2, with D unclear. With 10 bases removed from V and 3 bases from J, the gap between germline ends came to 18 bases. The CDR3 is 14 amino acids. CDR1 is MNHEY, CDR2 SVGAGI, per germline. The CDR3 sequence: CATQKLGIHYGYTF. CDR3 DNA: TGTGCCACCCAGAAACTTGGGATCCACTATGGCTACACCTTC.

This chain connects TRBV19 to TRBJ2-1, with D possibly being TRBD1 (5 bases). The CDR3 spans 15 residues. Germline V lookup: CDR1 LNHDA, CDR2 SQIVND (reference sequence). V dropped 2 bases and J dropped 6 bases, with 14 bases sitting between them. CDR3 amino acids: CASSIRGTPGNEQFF. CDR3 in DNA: TGTGCCAGTAGTATAAGGGGAACGCCTGGCAATGAGCAGTTCTTC.

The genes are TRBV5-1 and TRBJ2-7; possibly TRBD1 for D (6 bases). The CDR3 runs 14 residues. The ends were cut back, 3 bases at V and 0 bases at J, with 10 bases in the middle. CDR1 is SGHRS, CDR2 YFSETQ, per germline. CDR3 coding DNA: TGCGCCAGCAGCTGGACAGTCGACTCCTACGAGCAGTACTTC. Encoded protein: CASSWTVDSYEQYF. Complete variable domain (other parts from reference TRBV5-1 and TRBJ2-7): KAGVTQTPRYLIKTRGQQVTLSCSPISGHRSVSWYQQTPGQGLQFLFEYFSETQRNKGNFPGRFSGRQFSNSRSEMNVSTLELGDSALYLCASSWTVDSYEQYFGPGTRLTVT.

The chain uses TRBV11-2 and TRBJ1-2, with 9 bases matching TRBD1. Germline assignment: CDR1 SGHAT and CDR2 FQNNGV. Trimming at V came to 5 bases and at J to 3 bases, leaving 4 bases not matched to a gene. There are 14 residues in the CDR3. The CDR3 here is CASSHWTGDYGYTF. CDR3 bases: TGTGCCAGCAGCCACTGGACAGGGGACTATGGCTACACCTTC.

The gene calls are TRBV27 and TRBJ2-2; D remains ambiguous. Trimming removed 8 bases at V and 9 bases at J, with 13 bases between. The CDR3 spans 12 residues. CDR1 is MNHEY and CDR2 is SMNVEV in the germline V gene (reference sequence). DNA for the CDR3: TGTGCCAGCCTCACGAATCGCCGGGAGCTGTTTTTT. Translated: CASLTNRRELFF.

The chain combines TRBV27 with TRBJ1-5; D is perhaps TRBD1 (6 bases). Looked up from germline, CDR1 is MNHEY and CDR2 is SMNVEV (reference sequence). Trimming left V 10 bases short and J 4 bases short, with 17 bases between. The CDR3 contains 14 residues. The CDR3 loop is CATEKQGTNQPQHF. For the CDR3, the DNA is TGTGCCACTGAAAAACAGGGTACGAATCAGCCCCAGCATTTT.